This is a list of T cell receptor beta chains from one sample in a study of OX40 agonist ivuxolimab in advanced cancers. The assay was immunoSEQ multiplex PCR, and TCRdb's table has in-frame clones only and misses some. The top ten clones hold 0.38% of a sample with some 44,000 clones, 70% to 90% of them seen once. The sample in question was CD4+ or CD8+ T cells sorted from blood, obtained in a trial of the OX40 agonist ivuxolimab. The receptors originated from an adult with an advanced solid tumor such as melanoma, head and neck, liver or kidney cancer. CDR3s include the opening cysteine and the closing phenylalanine or tryptophan. The D gene is left open where the match is weak. Clone size is given for some rows only: seen once, a few or many times, or a class if the clone is expanded.

TRBV5-1	TRBJ2-3	-	once	CASSSPLGADTQYF	TGCGCCAGCAGCAGCCCCTTGGGGGCAGATACGCAGTATTTT
TRBV5-6	TRBJ1-6	-	-	CASIRYKVDSPLHF	TGTGCCAGTATCAGGTACAAAGTAGATTCACCCCTCCACTTT
TRBV5-1	TRBJ1-1	-	-	CASRDPRETEAFF	TGCGCCAGCAGGGACCCCCGGGAGACTGAAGCTTTCTTT
TRBV5-1	TRBJ2-3	-	-	CASSGGPSTDTQYF	TGCGCCAGCAGCGGAGGGCCAAGCACAGATACGCAGTATTTT
TRBV28	TRBJ1-2	-	-	CASSFVLNGYTF	TGTGCCAGCAGTTTCGTGTTAAATGGCTACACCTTC
TRBV30	TRBJ2-1	-	-	CAWSVRTGAHNEQFF	TGTGCCTGGAGTGTAAGAACGGGAGCGCACAATGAGCAGTTCTTC
TRBV5-4	TRBJ1-6	TRBD1	-	CASSSRDRGNSPLHF	TGTGCCAGCAGCTCCCGGGACAGGGGTAATTCACCCCTCCACTTT
TRBV19	TRBJ1-1	TRBD1	once	CASSALDRGPTEAFF	TGTGCCAGTAGTGCCTTGGACAGGGGGCCGACTGAAGCTTTCTTT
TRBV14	TRBJ2-5	TRBD2	once	CASSQLASGEETQYF	TGTGCCAGCAGCCAACTGGCCAGCGGGGAAGAGACCCAGTACTTC
TRBV4-1	TRBJ2-2	-	-	CASSQDSRWAGAGGELFF	TGCGCCAGCAGCCAAGATAGCCGGTGGGCAGGGGCGGGCGGGGAGCTGTTTTTT
TRBV11-2	TRBJ2-7	TRBD1	-	CASSYQTGTTEQYF	TGTGCCAGCAGCTACCAGACAGGGACCACCGAGCAGTACTTC
TRBV27	TRBJ1-5	-	-	CASSPRGTSNQPQHF	TGTGCCAGCAGTCCACGGGGGACAAGCAATCAGCCCCAGCATTTT
TRBV19	TRBJ2-5	-	-	CASSSREGVETQYF	TGTGCCAGTAGTAGCCGGGAAGGGGTAGAGACCCAGTACTTC
TRBV11-2	TRBJ1-2	-	-	CASSLVLRKYGYTF	TGTGCCAGCAGCTTAGTCTTACGGAAATATGGCTACACCTTC
TRBV7-9	TRBJ1-5	TRBD1	-	CASSPGTGGYSNQPQHF	TGTGCCAGCAGCCCCGGGACAGGGGGTTATAGCAATCAGCCCCAGCATTTT
TRBV5-5	TRBJ2-7	TRBD2	-	CASSLGRLGEQYF	TGTGCCAGCAGCCTCGGGAGGCTCGGGGAGCAGTACTTC
TRBV7-6	TRBJ2-5	-	-	CASSLQQRETQYF	TGTGCCAGCAGCTTACAGCAACGAGAGACCCAGTACTTC
TRBV19	TRBJ2-2	-	few	CASADSPNTGELFF	TGTGCCAGTGCCGACAGCCCGAACACCGGGGAGCTGTTTTTT
TRBV27	TRBJ2-7	-	few	CASRFNREAYEQYF	TGTGCCAGCAGGTTTAACAGGGAAGCCTACGAGCAGTACTTC